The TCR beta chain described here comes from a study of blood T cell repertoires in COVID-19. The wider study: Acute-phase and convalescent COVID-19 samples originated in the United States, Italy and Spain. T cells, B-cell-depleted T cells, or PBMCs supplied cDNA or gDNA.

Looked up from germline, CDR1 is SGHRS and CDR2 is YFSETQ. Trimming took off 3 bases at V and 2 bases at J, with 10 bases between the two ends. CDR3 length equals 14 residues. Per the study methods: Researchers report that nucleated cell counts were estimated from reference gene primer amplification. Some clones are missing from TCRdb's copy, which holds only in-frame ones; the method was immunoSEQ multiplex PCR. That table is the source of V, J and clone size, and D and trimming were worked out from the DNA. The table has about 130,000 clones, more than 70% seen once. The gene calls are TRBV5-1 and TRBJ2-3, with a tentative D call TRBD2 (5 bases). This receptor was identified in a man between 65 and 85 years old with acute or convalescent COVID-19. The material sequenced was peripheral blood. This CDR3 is CASSSYRDTDTQYF. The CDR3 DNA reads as TGCGCCAGCAGCTCTTATCGGGACACAGATACGCAGTATTTT.